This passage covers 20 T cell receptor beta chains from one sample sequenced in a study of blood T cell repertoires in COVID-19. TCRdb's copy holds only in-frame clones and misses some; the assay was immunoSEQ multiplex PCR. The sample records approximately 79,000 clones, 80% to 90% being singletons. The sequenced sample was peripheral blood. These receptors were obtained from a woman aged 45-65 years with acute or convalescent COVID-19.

The CDR3 DNA is TGTGCCAGCAGCCAAGATGTCCTACTAGCGGGGGCGGAGACCCAGTACTTC. Translating it yields CASSQDVLLAGAETQYF. V and J are TRBV4-2 and TRBJ2-5, with 11 bases aligning to TRBD2. J gave up 5 bases and V 0 bases, and 8 bases lay outside the gene matches. The CDR3 runs 17 residues. The germline V gene has CDR1 LGHNA and CDR2 YNFKEQ.

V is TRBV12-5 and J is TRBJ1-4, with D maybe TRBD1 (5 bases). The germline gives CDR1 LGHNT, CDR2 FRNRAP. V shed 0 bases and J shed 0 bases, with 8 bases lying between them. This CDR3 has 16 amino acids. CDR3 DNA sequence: TGTGCTAGTGGTTTGGTTGGAGGGGCAACTAATGAAAAACTGTTTTTT. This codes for CASGLVGGATNEKLFF.

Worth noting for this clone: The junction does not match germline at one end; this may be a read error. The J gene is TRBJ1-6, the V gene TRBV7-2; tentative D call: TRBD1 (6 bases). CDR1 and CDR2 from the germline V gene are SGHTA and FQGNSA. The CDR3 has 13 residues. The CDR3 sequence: CASSLMVSGHPYF. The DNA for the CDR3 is TGTGCCAGCAGCTTAATGGTATCGGGACACCCCTACTTT.

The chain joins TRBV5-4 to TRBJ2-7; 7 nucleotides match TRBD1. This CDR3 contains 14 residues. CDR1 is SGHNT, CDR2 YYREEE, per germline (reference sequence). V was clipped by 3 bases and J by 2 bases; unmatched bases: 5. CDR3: CASSSGTDPYEQYF. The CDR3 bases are TGTGCCAGCAGCTCCGGGACAGACCCCTACGAGCAGTACTTC.

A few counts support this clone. The chain's CDR3 is CSAQTGGGYGYTF. The CDR3, as DNA: TGCAGCGCTCAGACAGGGGGCGGCTATGGCTACACCTTC. The chain uses TRBV29-1 and TRBJ1-2, with TRBD1 identical over 10 bases. CDR1 is SQVTM and CDR2 is ANQGSEA in the germline V gene. Trimming took 7 bases from V and 4 from J; bases not matched to a gene: 6. This CDR3 has 13 amino acids.

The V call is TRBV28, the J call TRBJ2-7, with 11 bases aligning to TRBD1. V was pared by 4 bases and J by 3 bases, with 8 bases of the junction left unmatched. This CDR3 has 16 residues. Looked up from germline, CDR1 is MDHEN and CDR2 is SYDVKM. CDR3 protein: CASSSPGQGASYEQYF. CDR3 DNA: TGTGCCAGCAGTTCCCCTGGACAGGGGGCTAGCTACGAGCAGTACTTC.

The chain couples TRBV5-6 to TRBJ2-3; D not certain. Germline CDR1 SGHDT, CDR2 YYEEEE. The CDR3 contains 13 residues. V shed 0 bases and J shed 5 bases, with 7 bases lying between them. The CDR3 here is CASSLAPKDTQYF. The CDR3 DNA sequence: TGTGCCAGCAGCTTGGCTCCTAAAGATACGCAGTATTTT.

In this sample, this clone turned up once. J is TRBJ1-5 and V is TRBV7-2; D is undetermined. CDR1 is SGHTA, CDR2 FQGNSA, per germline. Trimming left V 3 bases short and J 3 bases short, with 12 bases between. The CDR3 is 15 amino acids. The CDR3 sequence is CASSLDRRLNQPQHF. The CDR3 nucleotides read TGTGCCAGCAGCTTGGATCGGAGGCTCAATCAGCCCCAGCATTTT.

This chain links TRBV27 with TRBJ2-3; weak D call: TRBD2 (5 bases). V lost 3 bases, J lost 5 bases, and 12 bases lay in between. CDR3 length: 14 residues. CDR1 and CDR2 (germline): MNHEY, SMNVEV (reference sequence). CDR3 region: CASSFERAGDTQYF. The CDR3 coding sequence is TGTGCCAGCAGTTTTGAGAGGGCCGGAGATACGCAGTATTTT.

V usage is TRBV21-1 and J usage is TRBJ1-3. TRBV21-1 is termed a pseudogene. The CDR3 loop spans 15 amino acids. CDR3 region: CASTKSSRSGNTIYF. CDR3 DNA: TGTGCCAGCACCAAAAGCTCAAGGAGTGGAAACACCATATATTTT.

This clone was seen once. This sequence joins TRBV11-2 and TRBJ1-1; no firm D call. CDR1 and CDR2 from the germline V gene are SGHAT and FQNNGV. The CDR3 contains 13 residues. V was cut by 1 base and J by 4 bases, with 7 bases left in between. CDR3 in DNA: TGTGCCAGCAGCTTAGCACTGCGCACTGAAGCTTTCTTT. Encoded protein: CASSLALRTEAFF.

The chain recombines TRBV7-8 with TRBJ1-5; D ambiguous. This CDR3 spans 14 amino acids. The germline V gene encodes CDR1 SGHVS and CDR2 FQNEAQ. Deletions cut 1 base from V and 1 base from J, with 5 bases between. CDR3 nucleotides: TGTGCCAGCAGCTTAGGGCTGAGCAATCAGCCCCAGCATTTT. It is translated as CASSLGLSNQPQHF.

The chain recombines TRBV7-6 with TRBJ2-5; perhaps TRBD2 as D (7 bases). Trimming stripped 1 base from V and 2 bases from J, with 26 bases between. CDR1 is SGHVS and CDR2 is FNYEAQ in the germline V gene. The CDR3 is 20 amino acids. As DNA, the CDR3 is TGTGCCAGCAGCTTAGGGTTCGGGGGCGCGAGTGTGGGAGGGCAAGAGACCCAGTACTTC. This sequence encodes CASSLGFGGASVGGQETQYF.

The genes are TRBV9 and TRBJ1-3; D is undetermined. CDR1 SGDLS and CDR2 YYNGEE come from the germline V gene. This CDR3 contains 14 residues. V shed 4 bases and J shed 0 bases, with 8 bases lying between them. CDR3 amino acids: CASSLAGSGNTIYF. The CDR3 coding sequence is TGTGCCAGCAGCCTAGCGGGCTCTGGAAACACCATATATTTT.

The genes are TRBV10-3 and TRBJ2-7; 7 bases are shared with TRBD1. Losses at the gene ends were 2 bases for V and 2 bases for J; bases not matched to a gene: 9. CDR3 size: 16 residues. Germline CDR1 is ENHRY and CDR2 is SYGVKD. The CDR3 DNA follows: TGTGCCATCAGTGAGGGAACAGGGGCCTCCGCCTACGAGCAGTACTTC. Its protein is CAISEGTGASAYEQYF.

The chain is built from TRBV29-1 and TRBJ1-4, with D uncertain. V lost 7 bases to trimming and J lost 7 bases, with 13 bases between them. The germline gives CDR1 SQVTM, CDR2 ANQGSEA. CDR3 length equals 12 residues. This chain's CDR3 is CSAGGYAEKLFF. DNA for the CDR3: TGCAGCGCCGGAGGGTACGCTGAAAAACTGTTTTTT. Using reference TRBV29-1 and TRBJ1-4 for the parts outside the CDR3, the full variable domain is SAVISQKPSRDICQRGTSLTIQCQVDSQVTMMFWYRQQPGQSLTLIATANQGSEATYESGFVIDKFPISRPNLTFSTLTVSNMSPEDSSIYLCSAGGYAEKLFFGSGTQLSVL.

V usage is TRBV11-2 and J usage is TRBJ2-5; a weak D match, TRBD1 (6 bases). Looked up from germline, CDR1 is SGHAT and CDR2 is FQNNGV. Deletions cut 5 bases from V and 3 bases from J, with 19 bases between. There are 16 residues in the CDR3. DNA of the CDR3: TGTGCCAGCAGCCCTGGAACAGGGTTCGGTAAAGAGACCCAGTACTTC. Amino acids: CASSPGTGFGKETQYF.

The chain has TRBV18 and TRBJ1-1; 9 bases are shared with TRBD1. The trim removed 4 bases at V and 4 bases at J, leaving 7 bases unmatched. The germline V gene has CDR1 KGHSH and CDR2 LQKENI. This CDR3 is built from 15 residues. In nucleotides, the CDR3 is TGTGCCAGCTCACGGAGTGGACAGGGGAGCACTGAAGCTTTCTTT. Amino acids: CASSRSGQGSTEAFF.

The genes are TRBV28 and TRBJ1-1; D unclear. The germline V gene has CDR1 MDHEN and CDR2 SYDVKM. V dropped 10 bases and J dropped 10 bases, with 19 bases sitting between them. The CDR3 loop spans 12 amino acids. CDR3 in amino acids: CATSRTSGVAFF. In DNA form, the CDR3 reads TGTGCCACTTCCAGGACCTCCGGGGTAGCTTTCTTT. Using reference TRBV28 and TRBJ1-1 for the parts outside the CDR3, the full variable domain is DVKVTQSSRYLVKRTGEKVFLECVQDMDHENMFWYRQDPGLGLRLIYFSYDVKMKEKGDIPEGYSVSREKKERFSLILESASTNQTSMYLCATSRTSGVAFFGQGTRLTVV.

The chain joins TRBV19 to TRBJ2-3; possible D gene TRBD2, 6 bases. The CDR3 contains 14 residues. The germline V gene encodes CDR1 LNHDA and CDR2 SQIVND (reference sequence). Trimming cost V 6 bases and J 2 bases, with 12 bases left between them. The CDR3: CASRGLYHTDTQYF. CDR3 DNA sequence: TGTGCCAGTAGGGGACTTTACCACACAGATACGCAGTATTTT.